Below, 24 T cell receptor beta chains from the same sample are listed, as sequenced in a study of T cell responses to AZD1222 COVID-19 vaccine. Measured with immunoSEQ multiplex PCR; TCRdb has only the in-frame clones, and not every one. The sample records under 200,000 clones, around nine tenths being singletons. Here the sequenced sample was peripheral blood, taken 28 days after the second AZD1222 dose. Receptor source: an adult who received the AZD1222 COVID-19 vaccine.

This chain links TRBV15 with TRBJ1-5; D unresolved. There are 17 residues in the CDR3. From germline, CDR1 is LNHNV and CDR2 YYDKDF (reference sequence). Trimming stripped 3 bases from V and 9 bases from J, with 24 bases between. The CDR3 nucleotides are TGTGCCACCAGCAGTGGAGCTGGAAGGGCCCCCAGCTCGCCCCAGCATTTT. This translates into CATSSGAGRAPSSPQHF.

This chain links TRBV6-5 with TRBJ2-3; D perhaps matches TRBD2 (5 bases). The CDR3 spans 14 residues. Per germline, CDR1 MNHEY and CDR2 SVGAGI. The ends were cut back, 7 bases at V and 4 bases at J, with 15 bases in the middle. The CDR3, as DNA: TGTGCCAGCACCCTCGGCGGGCCCGCAGATACGCAGTATTTT. It is translated as CASTLGGPADTQYF.

This chain links TRBV6-5 with TRBJ2-1, with D uncertain. Trimming cost V 6 bases and J 2 bases, with 11 bases left between them. Germline V gene sequence: CDR1 MNHEY, CDR2 SVGAGI. The CDR3 runs 14 residues. The CDR3 sequence is CASSPKGTYNEQFF. The CDR3 bases are TGTGCCAGCAGCCCGAAAGGAACCTACAATGAGCAGTTCTTC.

This clone was found once. J is TRBJ1-1 and V is TRBV5-1; D gene ambiguous. Germline V gives CDR1 SGHRS, CDR2 YFSETQ. V was cut by 1 base and J by 0 bases, with 4 bases left in between. The CDR3 has 13 residues. CDR3 sequence reads: CASSLSVNTEAFF. The CDR3 region has the DNA TGCGCCAGCAGCTTGTCAGTGAACACTGAAGCTTTCTTT.

The rearrangement uses TRBV6-5 and TRBJ1-5; D uncertain. V lost 8 bases to trimming and J lost 0 bases, with 14 bases between them. Per germline, CDR1 MNHEY and CDR2 SVGAGI. CDR3 length equals 15 residues. The CDR3 here is CASSSPATSNQPQHF. For the CDR3, the DNA is TGTGCCAGCTCGAGCCCCGCCACTAGCAATCAGCCCCAGCATTTT.

The chain combines TRBV28 with TRBJ1-1; the D gene is possibly TRBD1 (5 bases). The germline V gene encodes CDR1 MDHEN and CDR2 SYDVKM. This CDR3 is 12 amino acids long. Trimming shortened V by 9 bases and J by 0 bases, and 8 bases separated the two germline ends. The CDR3: CASGAVNTEAFF. The CDR3 DNA sequence: TGTGCCAGTGGGGCGGTGAACACTGAAGCTTTCTTT.

The genes are TRBV2 and TRBJ1-6; D is ambiguous. V lost 2 bases and J 9 bases, leaving 14 bases between the germline ends. The CDR3 runs 15 residues. Germline V gene data show CDR1 as SNHLY and CDR2 as FYNNEI. CDR3 region: CASSEFNGVGSPLHF. Here the CDR3 DNA reads TGTGCCAGCAGTGAATTTAATGGGGTAGGTTCACCCCTCCACTTT.

The genes are TRBV6-2 or TRBV6-3 and TRBJ1-6; 7 bases line up with TRBD1. Germline loops: CDR1 MNHEY, CDR2 SVGEGT. The CDR3 runs to 14 residues. J gave up 11 bases and V 5 bases, and 9 bases lay outside the gene matches. CDR3 region: CASSRTGGPTPLHF. Here the CDR3 DNA reads TGTGCCAGCAGTCGGACAGGAGGGCCCACACCCCTCCACTTT.

The V call is TRBV6-1, the J call TRBJ1-6; weak D call: TRBD1 (6 bases). This CDR3 contains 18 residues. The ends were cut back, 2 bases at V and 0 bases at J, with 14 bases in the middle. Germline V CDR1 and CDR2: MNHNS, SASEGT. CDR3 sequence reads: CASSERGTPSSYNSPLHF. CDR3 sequence (DNA): TGTGCCAGCAGTGAACGGGGGACACCGAGCTCCTATAATTCACCCCTCCACTTT.

Comment on this clone: One end of the junction is discordant with germline, which a read error may explain. The chain is built from TRBV23-1 and TRBJ1-4; a weak D match, TRBD1 (5 bases). TRBV23-1 has ORF status, its function being uncertain. This CDR3 has 8 amino acids. The CDR3 reads CASSYGHF. The CDR3 DNA follows: TGCGCCAGCAGCTACGGACATTTT.

This clone has a handful of counts. This chain links TRBV20-1 with TRBJ1-2; D is unclear. The V end lost 3 bases, the J end lost 3 bases, and 5 bases lay between the germline ends. This CDR3 is built from 11 residues. Germline V gene lookup returns CDR1 DFQATT and CDR2 SNEGSKA (reference sequence). CDR3 amino acids: CSAREYYGYTF. CDR3 sequence (DNA): TGCAGTGCTAGGGAGTACTATGGCTACACCTTC.

The J gene is TRBJ2-2, the V gene TRBV5-4; the D gene is possibly TRBD1 (5 bases). V was trimmed by 4 bases and J by 6 bases, leaving 16 bases between them. This CDR3 comprises 15 residues. CDR1 and CDR2 from the germline V gene are SGHNT and YYREEE (reference sequence). In DNA, the CDR3 is TGTGCCAGCAGCGACACTCGAGCCAGGGCCGGGGAGCTGTTTTTT. Its translation is CASSDTRARAGELFF.

The chain employs TRBV30 and TRBJ2-6; 8 nucleotides line up with TRBD1. V shed 4 bases, J shed 4 bases, and the junction held 6 bases outside the gene matches. This CDR3 has 15 amino acids. CDR1 is GTSNPN and CDR2 is SVGIG in the germline V gene (reference sequence). The CDR3 loop reads CAWTSGGAGANVLTF. The CDR3 DNA is TGTGCCTGGACCTCAGGGGGCGCAGGGGCCAACGTCCTGACTTTC.

V and J are TRBV6-1 and TRBJ2-7; D is perhaps TRBD2 (6 bases). CDR1 MNHNS and CDR2 SASEGT come from the germline V gene. The V and J ends lost 3 bases and 2 bases respectively, with 11 bases between them. The CDR3 covers 14 residues. The CDR3 here is CASSDQRATYEQYF. The CDR3 nucleotides read TGTGCCAGCAGTGACCAGCGGGCGACCTACGAGCAGTACTTC.

V and J are TRBV28 and TRBJ1-1; D gene ambiguous. Trimming removed 3 bases at V and 11 bases at J, with 16 bases between. Germline CDR1 is MDHEN and CDR2 is SYDVKM. CDR3 length: 13 residues. The CDR3 sequence: CASSFRFGLAAFF. The CDR3, as DNA: TGTGCCAGCAGTTTTAGGTTCGGCCTTGCGGCTTTCTTT.

The rearrangement uses TRBV2 and TRBJ1-5, with a possible D match to TRBD1 (6 bases). This CDR3 spans 15 amino acids. Per the germline V gene, CDR1 is SNHLY and CDR2 is FYNNEI. V was pared by 2 bases and J by 2 bases, with 10 bases between. CDR3 DNA sequence: TGTGCCAGCAGTGAAACGGCAGGGGGCAATCAGCCCCAGCATTTT. It translates to CASSETAGGNQPQHF.

The chain links TRBV6-5 to TRBJ1-1; D unclear. This CDR3 has 14 residues. Between the trimmed V and J ends, which lost 5 bases and 0 bases, there was a span of 10 bases. Germline CDR1 reads MNHEY; CDR2 reads SVGAGI. CDR3 region: CASSPGSLNTEAFF. The CDR3 DNA reads as TGTGCCAGCAGTCCGGGCTCATTGAACACTGAAGCTTTCTTT.

The rearrangement links TRBV28 to TRBJ1-4; D not certain. Trimming removed 3 bases at V and 7 bases at J, with 12 bases between. CDR3 length equals 14 residues. Germline V gene data show CDR1 as MDHEN and CDR2 as SYDVKM. Written as DNA, the CDR3 is TGTGCCAGCAGTTTCGGCGGCGTTGGTGAAAAACTGTTTTTT. Protein: CASSFGGVGEKLFF.

The V and J genes are TRBV2 and TRBJ2-3; a weak D match, TRBD2 (5 bases). CDR3 length: 14 residues. The germline V and J ends were trimmed by 7 bases and 1 base, with 12 bases remaining between them. Germline values: CDR1 SNHLY, CDR2 FYNNEI. CDR3 region: CASNRERGTDTQYF. The CDR3 coding sequence is TGTGCCAGCAATCGGGAAAGGGGCACAGATACGCAGTATTTT.

The chain carries TRBV19 and TRBJ1-5, with TRBD1 matching 7 bases. V lost 3 bases to trimming and J lost 4 bases; unmatched junction nucleotides: 12. The germline CDR1 and CDR2 sequences are LNHDA and SQIVND (reference sequence). The CDR3 covers 17 residues. The CDR3, as DNA: TGTGCCAGTAGTATCCCCGCCTTAGGGACAGAGAATCAGCCCCAGCATTTT. This codes for CASSIPALGTENQPQHF.

The rearrangement joins TRBV4-3 to TRBJ1-5; no clear D. Germline V gene sequence: CDR1 LGHNA, CDR2 YSLEER. CDR3 size: 15 residues. With 0 bases removed from V and 6 bases from J, the gap between germline ends came to 12 bases. CDR3 in amino acids: CASSQDRSDLQPQHF. The CDR3 region has the DNA TGCGCCAGCAGCCAAGATCGGTCTGACCTTCAGCCCCAGCATTTT.

V and J are TRBV5-1 and TRBJ1-2, with TRBD1 identical over 9 bases. J was trimmed by 3 bases and V by 0 bases; bases with no gene match: 3. CDR1 and CDR2 (germline): SGHRS, YFSETQ. The CDR3 extends over 15 amino acids. The DNA of the CDR3 is TGCGCCAGCAGCTTGGGGTGGGACAGGGACTATGGCTACACCTTC. Residues: CASSLGWDRDYGYTF.

The V and J genes are TRBV18 and TRBJ1-6; D is unclear. This CDR3 has 17 amino acids. Germline CDR1 KGHSH, CDR2 LQKENI. V was pared by 2 bases and J by 5 bases, with 16 bases between. This CDR3 is CASSPINSFPNNSPLHF. The DNA of the CDR3 is TGTGCCAGCTCACCAATCAACAGCTTTCCCAATAATTCACCCCTCCACTTT.

The chain carries TRBV7-8 and TRBJ2-1; 7 bases line up with TRBD1. Germline V CDR1 and CDR2: SGHVS, FQNEAQ. The V and J ends lost 1 base and 9 bases, in that order; junction bases with no gene match: 9. This CDR3 comprises 15 residues. CDR3 sequence (DNA): TGTGCCAGCAGCTTAGGAGACAGGGAATTTGGTGAGCAGTTCTTC. As protein: CASSLGDREFGEQFF. Full variable domain (remainder filled in from reference TRBV7-8 and TRBJ2-1): GAGVSQSPRYKVAKRGQDVALRCDPISGHVSLFWYQQALGQGPEFLTYFQNEAQLDKSGLPSDRFFAERPEGSVSTLKIQRTQQEDSAVYLCASSLGDREFGEQFFGPGTRLTVL.